These T cell receptor beta chains were read from a single sample in a study of shared clonotypes between healthy human individuals. Sequenced by immunoSEQ multiplex PCR; TCRdb stores in-frame clones only, minus some. Altogether about 710,000 clones are present, roughly 73% being singletons, with the ten largest covering around 2%. Sample: memory CD4+ T cells sorted from blood. These receptors all come from a woman in her thirties in good health. CDR3s leave out the opening cysteine and the closing phenylalanine or tryptophan. Each record gives: V gene, D gene, J gene, CDR3 protein. The D gene is left open where the match is weak.

TRBV6-1,NA,TRBJ2-3,ASSVEGLRTDTQY
TRBV19,NA,TRBJ1-5,ASSIGHDNQPQH
TRBV5-1,NA,TRBJ2-1,ASSLASGAYNEQF
TRBV25-1,NA,TRBJ2-5,ASSEFGKQETQY
TRBV25-1,TRBD1,TRBJ2-1,ASSDRDRADPYNEQF
TRBV30,TRBD2,TRBJ2-5,AWRWGYSGRGETQY
TRBV7-2,TRBD1,TRBJ2-7,ASSSWDRGEQY
TRBV5-1,TRBD1,TRBJ1-1,ASTVPGQGNTEAF
TRBV28,NA,TRBJ1-4,ASSLQPLGKLF
TRBV7-2,NA,TRBJ1-4,ASRRSSRGNVGEKLF
TRBV5-1,TRBD1,TRBJ1-1,ASRPQGAYGTEAF
TRBV29-1,NA,TRBJ1-2,SVGGGAVGYT
TRBV19,NA,TRBJ2-1,ASSGQNDNEQF
TRBV10-3,NA,TRBJ1-2,AISDPEGGGYT
TRBV19,TRBD1,TRBJ2-5,ASSSMQGAGETQY
TRBV7-9,NA,TRBJ2-2,ASRPAGRDTGELF
TRBV19,NA,TRBJ2-4,ASGQNSDIQY
TRBV2,NA,TRBJ2-3,ASSADTDTQY
TRBV30,NA,TRBJ2-5,AWRGETQY
TRBV19,NA,TRBJ2-6,ASSITAFGRANVLT
TRBV7-2,NA,TRBJ1-5,ASSPGGSYSNQPQH
TRBV7-2,TRBD1,NA,ASSTNRGPYEQY
TRBV28,NA,TRBJ2-1,ASSFPMGYNEQF
TRBV2,TRBD1,TRBJ2-3,ASREDRGNTDTQY
TRBV5-1,TRBD2,TRBJ2-7,ASSSETSGSSPRGEQY
TRBV7-2,NA,TRBJ2-1,ASNGGGTYNEQF
TRBV10-3,TRBD1,TRBJ2-1,AIRQGSDEQF
TRBV7-9,NA,TRBJ2-5,ASSLVGAETQY
TRBV2,NA,TRBJ2-5,ASSHETQY
TRBV6-6,TRBD1,NA,ASSKVRDRVPYEQY
TRBV28,TRBD1,TRBJ2-1,ASSGTGGFGEQF
TRBV18,TRBD1,TRBJ1-5,ASSPRTGLSNQPQH
TRBV29-1,NA,TRBJ1-3,SVENTGNTIY
TRBV28,TRBD1,TRBJ1-3,ASSTGGYGTIY
TRBV6-1,TRBD1,TRBJ2-7,ASSSGGYYEQY
TRBV30,NA,TRBJ1-5,AFQMGAGDQPQH
TRBV5-3,TRBD2,TRBJ2-1,ARSCGLADRNEQF
TRBV28,TRBD1,TRBJ1-5,ATTSQQGYNNQPQH
TRBV5-6,NA,TRBJ1-3,ASSLAGGVTRSGNTIY
TRBV15,TRBD2,TRBJ2-7,ATSRDHTSVYEQY
TRBV7-8,NA,TRBJ2-7,ASSFTGAHEQY
TRBV30,NA,TRBJ1-2,ASKRDRGLST
TRBV11-2,NA,TRBJ2-4,ASRKAVGQGKNIQY
TRBV10-3,TRBD2,TRBJ2-5,AISGGGLAGGTAQY
TRBV7-9,TRBD1,TRBJ1-2,ASSLTGDNGYT
TRBV11-2,TRBD1,TRBJ2-2,ASSPGTGRTGELF
TRBV7-9,TRBD2,TRBJ2-7,ASSTAGAYEQY
TRBV28,NA,TRBJ1-2,AVGQINYGYT
TRBV5-1,NA,TRBJ2-1,ASTTTRSSYNEQF
TRBV28,NA,TRBJ1-5,ASSLNSNQPQH
TRBV28,NA,TRBJ1-3,ASMPPRGSGNTIY
TRBV27,NA,TRBJ1-1,ASSLSGPRGFGAF
TRBV29-1,NA,TRBJ2-3,SVFGINADTQY
TRBV5-4,TRBD1,TRBJ1-1,ASSSRDRNTEAF
TRBV11-2,NA,TRBJ2-2,ASSLDRGAGELF
TRBV11-2,TRBD1,TRBJ1-4,ASTSGQGIEKLF
TRBV10-2,NA,TRBJ2-7,ASTGDSHYEQY
TRBV7-2,NA,TRBJ1-2,ASSSGPGYGYT
TRBV18,NA,TRBJ2-2,ASSPLVFGELF
TRBV7-2,NA,TRBJ2-7,ASSLEPGPGLGQY